This T cell receptor (beta chain) was captured by sequencing in a study of blood T cell repertoires in COVID-19. This CDR3 region has 15 residues. Trimming at V came to 5 bases and at J to 6 bases, leaving 8 bases not matched to a gene. Germline CDR1 is MDHEN and CDR2 is SYDVKM. The repertoire was sequenced with immunoSEQ multiplex PCR; TCRdb's copy has only in-frame clones and lacks some. This sample has 200,000 to 250,000 clones, with 80% to 85% found just once. This receptor was identified in a woman in her 70s with COVID-19, enrolled during active disease. The chain employs TRBV28 and TRBJ2-7; 12 bases agree with TRBD1. The specimen was peripheral blood. The CDR3 region is CASSPPGTGGVEQYF. The CDR3 region has the DNA TGTGCCAGCAGTCCCCCCGGGACAGGGGGCGTCGAGCAGTACTTC.